This is a list of T cell receptor beta chains from one sample in a study of cytomegalovirus exposure and HLA in healthy donors. The method was immunoSEQ multiplex PCR; TCRdb's version includes in-frame clones alone and lacks a portion of them. The sample lists 160,000 or so clones, 80% occurring once. Sequenced material: PBMCs. These TCRs come from a man aged 18-30 years in good health and CMV-seropositive. The CDR3 runs from the conserved cysteine through the conserved F or W. A D gene is named only where the DNA matches it firmly. Rows give clone size only sometimes, using once, few, many, or a class for an expanded clone.

clone size: NA
D gene: TRBD1
J gene: TRBJ2-2
CDR3 length: 15
V gene: TRBV6-1
CDR3 DNA: TGTGCCACCCACCGGGACAGGGCGGACACCGGGGAGCTGTTTTTT
CDR3 protein: CATHRDRADTGELFF

clone size: NA
D gene: NA
J gene: TRBJ2-6
CDR3 length: 14
V gene: TRBV9
CDR3 DNA: TGTGCCAGCAGCAGGGGTGGTGGGGCCAACGTCCTGACTTTC
CDR3 protein: CASSRGGGANVLTF

clone size: NA
D gene: NA
J gene: TRBJ2-3
CDR3 length: 14
V gene: TRBV29-1
CDR3 DNA: TGCAGCGTTGGATTAGCGGGTCAGGGGGATACGCAGTATTTT
CDR3 protein: CSVGLAGQGDTQYF

clone size: NA
D gene: NA
J gene: TRBJ2-7
CDR3 length: 14
V gene: TRBV6-5
CDR3 DNA: TGTGCCAGCAACCAGGGTTCGAAGGTCCACGAGCAGTACTTC
CDR3 protein: CASNQGSKVHEQYF

clone size: NA
D gene: TRBD1
J gene: TRBJ1-2
CDR3 length: 14
V gene: TRBV14
CDR3 DNA: TGTGCCAGCAGCCAAGCTCGGACAGGCTATGGCTACACCTTC
CDR3 protein: CASSQARTGYGYTF

clone size: NA
D gene: TRBD2
J gene: TRBJ2-1
CDR3 length: 15
V gene: TRBV9
CDR3 DNA: TGTGCCAGCAGCGGGGGGACTAGGAAGTTCGATGAGCAGTTCTTC
CDR3 protein: CASSGGTRKFDEQFF

clone size: NA
D gene: NA
J gene: TRBJ1-6
CDR3 length: 15
V gene: TRBV19
CDR3 DNA: TGTGCCAGTAGTACCGCACAGGGAGCTGATTCACCCCTCCACTTT
CDR3 protein: CASSTAQGADSPLHF

clone size: NA
D gene: TRBD1
J gene: TRBJ1-2
CDR3 length: 12
V gene: TRBV7-2
CDR3 DNA: TGTGCCAGCAGCTCGGGACAGTATGGCTACACCTTC
CDR3 protein: CASSSGQYGYTF

clone size: NA
D gene: TRBD1
J gene: TRBJ1-2
CDR3 length: 15
V gene: TRBV7-2
CDR3 DNA: TGTGCCAGCAGCTTAGAAGACACAGGGGGATTTGGCTACACCTTC
CDR3 protein: CASSLEDTGGFGYTF

clone size: NA
D gene: NA
J gene: TRBJ1-2
CDR3 length: 16
V gene: TRBV15
CDR3 DNA: TGTGCCACCAGCAGAGATAGGGGCAGGGAACGCAATGGCTACACCTTC
CDR3 protein: CATSRDRGRERNGYTF

clone size: NA
D gene: NA
J gene: TRBJ1-2
CDR3 length: 15
V gene: TRBV5-1
CDR3 DNA: TGCGCCAGCAGCTTGGGGCAGGCCAGAAACTATGGCTACACCTTC
CDR3 protein: CASSLGQARNYGYTF

clone size: NA
D gene: NA
J gene: TRBJ1-5
CDR3 length: 17
V gene: TRBV6-4
CDR3 DNA: TGTGCCAGCGTGGATAGGGGTTTTCGAAATAGCAATCAGCCCCAGCATTTT
CDR3 protein: CASVDRGFRNSNQPQHF

clone size: NA
D gene: NA
J gene: TRBJ1-2
CDR3 length: 15
V gene: TRBV19
CDR3 DNA: TGTGCCAGTAGTAATCCCACGTCGACAGGCGGTGGCTACACCTTC
CDR3 protein: CASSNPTSTGGGYTF

clone size: NA
D gene: TRBD1
J gene: TRBJ1-6
CDR3 length: 14
V gene: TRBV30
CDR3 DNA: TGTGCCTGGATGGCTGGACAGGGGTTTTCACCCCTCCACTTT
CDR3 protein: CAWMAGQGFSPLHF

clone size: NA
D gene: NA
J gene: TRBJ2-5
CDR3 length: 13
V gene: TRBV19
CDR3 DNA: TGTGCCAGCTCGTCGGGCGGGCAAGAGACCCAGTACTTC
CDR3 protein: CASSSGGQETQYF

clone size: NA
D gene: TRBD1
J gene: TRBJ1-5
CDR3 length: 12
V gene: TRBV6-5
CDR3 DNA: TGTGCCAGCAGGACAGGGGGTCAGCCCCAGCATTTT
CDR3 protein: CASRTGGQPQHF

clone size: NA
D gene: TRBD1
J gene: TRBJ2-5
CDR3 length: 14
V gene: TRBV18
CDR3 DNA: TGTGCCAGCTCTCCACAGGGGGCTGGAGAGACCCAGTACTTC
CDR3 protein: CASSPQGAGETQYF

clone size: NA
D gene: NA
J gene: TRBJ1-1
CDR3 length: 13
V gene: TRBV7-2
CDR3 DNA: TGTGCCAGCAGCCCGGGACACCTGGGGGAAGCTTTCTTT
CDR3 protein: CASSPGHLGEAFF

clone size: NA
D gene: NA
J gene: TRBJ2-4
CDR3 length: 16
V gene: TRBV19
CDR3 DNA: TGTGCCAGTAGTGTAGTACAGGCTAAACGGGCGAACATTCAGTACTTC
CDR3 protein: CASSVVQAKRANIQYF

clone size: NA
D gene: TRBD2
J gene: TRBJ2-1
CDR3 length: 16
V gene: TRBV6-1
CDR3 DNA: TGTGCCAGCAGTGGCTTAGCGGGGGGGTCAAACAATGAGCAGTTCTTC
CDR3 protein: CASSGLAGGSNNEQFF

clone size: NA
D gene: TRBD1
J gene: TRBJ1-2
CDR3 length: 15
V gene: TRBV27
CDR3 DNA: TGTGCCAGCAGTTCCCCGGGACAGGGGACGGGTGGCTACACCTTC
CDR3 protein: CASSSPGQGTGGYTF

clone size: NA
D gene: TRBD1
J gene: TRBJ1-6
CDR3 length: 15
V gene: TRBV2
CDR3 DNA: TGTGCCAGCAGCCAGGGACAGGGGGCTTATTCACCCCTCCACTTT
CDR3 protein: CASSQGQGAYSPLHF

clone size: NA
D gene: TRBD1
J gene: TRBJ2-7
CDR3 length: 15
V gene: TRBV4-1
CDR3 DNA: TGCGCCAGCAGCCAACCGGGACAGGGAATATACGAGCAGTACTTC
CDR3 protein: CASSQPGQGIYEQYF

clone size: NA
D gene: NA
J gene: TRBJ2-7
CDR3 length: 15
V gene: TRBV7-2
CDR3 DNA: TGTGCCAGCAGCCGGATTGTTGGCGGGGCGGAGGAGCAGTACTTC
CDR3 protein: CASSRIVGGAEEQYF

clone size: NA
D gene: NA
J gene: TRBJ2-3
CDR3 length: 16
V gene: TRBV5-4
CDR3 DNA: TGTGCCAGCAGCTTGGCCCGGCGGTTAAGCACAGATACGCAGTATTTT
CDR3 protein: CASSLARRLSTDTQYF

clone size: NA
D gene: TRBD1
J gene: TRBJ2-7
CDR3 length: 15
V gene: TRBV5-1
CDR3 DNA: TGCGCCAGCAGCTTTTCCGGGACAGGGTCCTACGAGCAGTACTTC
CDR3 protein: CASSFSGTGSYEQYF

clone size: NA
D gene: TRBD2
J gene: TRBJ2-1
CDR3 length: 14
V gene: TRBV30
CDR3 DNA: TGTGCCTGGAGCCCCGGGACTAGCATCATCTCCCAGTTCTTC
CDR3 protein: CAWSPGTSIISQFF

clone size: NA
D gene: TRBD1
J gene: TRBJ2-7
CDR3 length: 15
V gene: TRBV27
CDR3 DNA: TGTGCCAGCAGTACCCGGACAGGGGGCTCCTACGAGCAGTACTTC
CDR3 protein: CASSTRTGGSYEQYF

clone size: NA
D gene: NA
J gene: TRBJ1-2
CDR3 length: 14
V gene: TRBV6-5
CDR3 DNA: TGTGCCAGCAGTCTCTCCGGGAGCAACTATGGCTACACCTTC
CDR3 protein: CASSLSGSNYGYTF

clone size: NA
D gene: TRBD1
J gene: TRBJ2-7
CDR3 length: 16
V gene: TRBV7-2
CDR3 DNA: TGTGCCAGCAGCCGACAGGGCTACTTTAACTCCTACGAGCAGTACTTC
CDR3 protein: CASSRQGYFNSYEQYF

clone size: NA
D gene: TRBD2
J gene: TRBJ2-1
CDR3 length: 15
V gene: TRBV6-1
CDR3 DNA: TGTGCCAGCAGACCGTCAGCGGGAGGGGGCAATGAGCAGTTCTTC
CDR3 protein: CASRPSAGGGNEQFF

clone size: NA
D gene: NA
J gene: TRBJ1-1
CDR3 length: 13
V gene: TRBV30
CDR3 DNA: TGTGCCTGGAGTGTAACAGAGAACACTGAAGCTTTCTTT
CDR3 protein: CAWSVTENTEAFF

clone size: NA
D gene: NA
J gene: TRBJ1-1
CDR3 length: 13
V gene: TRBV15
CDR3 DNA: TGTGCCACCAGCAGATATACCTCAGGTGAAGCTTTCTTT
CDR3 protein: CATSRYTSGEAFF

clone size: NA
D gene: NA
J gene: TRBJ2-2
CDR3 length: 12
V gene: TRBV5-4
CDR3 DNA: TGTGCCAGCAGCTCGGGGAGCGGGGAGCTGTTTTTT
CDR3 protein: CASSSGSGELFF

clone size: NA
D gene: TRBD2
J gene: TRBJ2-7
CDR3 length: 15
V gene: TRBV5-1
CDR3 DNA: TGCGCCAGCAGTTTTGGGTCTAGCGGGAGCTACGAGCAGTACTTC
CDR3 protein: CASSFGSSGSYEQYF

clone size: NA
D gene: NA
J gene: TRBJ1-3
CDR3 length: 17
V gene: TRBV9
CDR3 DNA: TGTGCCAGCAGCGGGATCGGCAGGCCCAGCTCTGGAAACACCATATATTTT
CDR3 protein: CASSGIGRPSSGNTIYF

clone size: few
D gene: TRBD2
J gene: TRBJ2-1
CDR3 length: 15
V gene: TRBV7-9
CDR3 DNA: TGTTCCAGCAGCTTAGGTAGCGGGGGCTACAATGAGCAGTTCTTC
CDR3 protein: CSSSLGSGGYNEQFF

clone size: NA
D gene: TRBD1
J gene: TRBJ2-7
CDR3 length: 16
V gene: TRBV5-1
CDR3 DNA: TGCGCCAGCAACTGGACTCCCCGGGACAGAGGCAGCGAGCAGTACTTC
CDR3 protein: CASNWTPRDRGSEQYF

clone size: NA
D gene: NA
J gene: TRBJ1-2
CDR3 length: 15
V gene: TRBV7-8
CDR3 DNA: TGTGCCAGCAGCCCGATTGGTCGCAGGCCGGATGGCTACACCTTC
CDR3 protein: CASSPIGRRPDGYTF

clone size: NA
D gene: TRBD1
J gene: TRBJ1-1
CDR3 length: 15
V gene: TRBV15
CDR3 DNA: TGTGCCACCAGCAGAGATAGAGGACAGGGCACTGAAGCTTTCTTT
CDR3 protein: CATSRDRGQGTEAFF

clone size: NA
D gene: TRBD2
J gene: TRBJ2-2
CDR3 length: 19
V gene: TRBV5-1
CDR3 DNA: TGCGCCAGCAGCTTGGGGCCCCGGACTAGCGGGGGGAACACCGGGGAGCTGTTTTTT
CDR3 protein: CASSLGPRTSGGNTGELFF

clone size: NA
D gene: NA
J gene: TRBJ2-7
CDR3 length: 15
V gene: TRBV2
CDR3 DNA: TGTGCCAGCAGCAGCTACTCCGGGACTCTCTACGAGCAGTACTTC
CDR3 protein: CASSSYSGTLYEQYF

clone size: NA
D gene: NA
J gene: TRBJ1-2
CDR3 length: 16
V gene: TRBV4-3
CDR3 DNA: TGCGCCAGCAGCCAAGGAGGACAGTCCGGACCATTTGGCTACACCTTC
CDR3 protein: CASSQGGQSGPFGYTF

clone size: once
D gene: TRBD1
J gene: TRBJ1-2
CDR3 length: 13
V gene: TRBV10-3
CDR3 DNA: TGTGCCGTCAGTGGCGACAGGGATTGGGGCTACACCTTC
CDR3 protein: CAVSGDRDWGYTF

clone size: NA
D gene: TRBD1
J gene: TRBJ1-5
CDR3 length: 14
V gene: TRBV7-9
CDR3 DNA: TGTGCCAGCAGCGCCGGGACAGGGGGTCAGCCCCAGCATTTT
CDR3 protein: CASSAGTGGQPQHF

clone size: NA
D gene: TRBD1
J gene: TRBJ2-3
CDR3 length: 16
V gene: TRBV9
CDR3 DNA: TGTGCCAGCAGCCCCACCGGGACAGCCTACACAGATACGCAGTATTTT
CDR3 protein: CASSPTGTAYTDTQYF

clone size: NA
D gene: TRBD2
J gene: TRBJ2-7
CDR3 length: 14
V gene: TRBV5-1
CDR3 DNA: TGCGCCAGCAGCTTGGGGACTAGCTCCTACGAGCAGTACTTC
CDR3 protein: CASSLGTSSYEQYF

clone size: NA
D gene: TRBD1
J gene: TRBJ1-6
CDR3 length: 15
V gene: TRBV7-9
CDR3 DNA: TGTGCCAGCAGCCCGGGGACAGGGGGAAATTCACCCCTCCACTTT
CDR3 protein: CASSPGTGGNSPLHF

clone size: NA
D gene: TRBD1
J gene: TRBJ2-1
CDR3 length: 16
V gene: TRBV14
CDR3 DNA: TGTGCCAGCAGCCCTATCGGACAGGGGTCGTACAATGAGCAGTTCTTC
CDR3 protein: CASSPIGQGSYNEQFF

clone size: NA
D gene: NA
J gene: TRBJ2-7
CDR3 length: 12
V gene: TRBV6-5
CDR3 DNA: TGTGCCAGCAGTTACGGCCCCTACGAGCAGTACTTC
CDR3 protein: CASSYGPYEQYF

clone size: NA
D gene: TRBD1
J gene: TRBJ2-7
CDR3 length: 15
V gene: TRBV28
CDR3 DNA: TGTGCCAGCACTCACCCAGGGACAGGGATCTCCGAGCAGTACTTC
CDR3 protein: CASTHPGTGISEQYF

clone size: NA
D gene: NA
J gene: TRBJ1-4
CDR3 length: 13
V gene: TRBV7-9
CDR3 DNA: TGTGCCAGCAGAGCGGAAGGATGGGAAAAACTGTTTTTT
CDR3 protein: CASRAEGWEKLFF

clone size: once
D gene: NA
J gene: TRBJ1-3
CDR3 length: 14
V gene: TRBV6-1
CDR3 DNA: TGTGCCAGCAGTGAAGGGGAGGAAGGAAACACCATATATTTT
CDR3 protein: CASSEGEEGNTIYF